This T cell receptor beta chain was identified in a study of shared clonotypes between healthy human individuals. Study-wide context: The study used three CD4 naive, three CD4 memory, two CD8 naive and one CD8 memory plate per donor. Whole-study results and caveats: Naive subsets typically showed greater estimated richness than memory subsets.

V dropped 0 bases and J dropped 2 bases, with 9 bases sitting between them. The CDR3 sequence is 14 residues long. Germline lookup yields CDR1 SQVTM and CDR2 ANQGSEA. With respect to this clone: Its antigen is currently unknown.

CD8 cells regarded as naive lacked CD45RO, were positively chosen for CCR7, and omitted terminally differentiated effector memory CD45RA+ cells. Clones were read by immunoSEQ multiplex PCR, and TCRdb kept only the in-frame ones, dropping some. In the table there are around 2.1 million clones, about 93% of which are singletons. This TCR was recovered from a young man in good health. Some clones in this sample may be carry-over from other donors' samples. The sequencing input was naive CD8+ T cells from PBMCs. The chain carries TRBV29-1 and TRBJ2-3; the D is unclear. CDR3 residues: CSVEDLGFTDTQYF. CDR3 nucleotides: TGCAGCGTTGAAGATCTCGGATTCACAGATACGCAGTATTTT.